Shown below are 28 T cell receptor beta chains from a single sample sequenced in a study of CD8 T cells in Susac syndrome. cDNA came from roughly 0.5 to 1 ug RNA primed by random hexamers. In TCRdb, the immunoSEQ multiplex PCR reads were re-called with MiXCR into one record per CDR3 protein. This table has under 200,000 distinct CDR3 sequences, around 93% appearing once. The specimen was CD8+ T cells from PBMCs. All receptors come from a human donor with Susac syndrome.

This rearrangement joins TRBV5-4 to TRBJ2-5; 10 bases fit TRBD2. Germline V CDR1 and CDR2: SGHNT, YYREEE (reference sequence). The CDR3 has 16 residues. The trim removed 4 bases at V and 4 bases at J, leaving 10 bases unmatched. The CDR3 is CASSVPGLATGETQYF. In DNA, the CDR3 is TGTGCCAGCAGCGTTCCGGGACTAGCGACAGGAGAGACCCAGTACTTC.

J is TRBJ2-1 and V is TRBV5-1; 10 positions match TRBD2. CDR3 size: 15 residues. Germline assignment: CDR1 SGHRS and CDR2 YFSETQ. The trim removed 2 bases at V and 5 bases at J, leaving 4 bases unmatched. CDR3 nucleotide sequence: TGCGCCAGCAGCTTCCTAGCGGGAGTGGACAATGAGCAGTTCTTC. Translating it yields CASSFLAGVDNEQFF.

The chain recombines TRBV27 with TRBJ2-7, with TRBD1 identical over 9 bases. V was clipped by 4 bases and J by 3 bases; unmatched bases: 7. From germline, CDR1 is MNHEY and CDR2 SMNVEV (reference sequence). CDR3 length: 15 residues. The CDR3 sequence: CASSSQSGQGYEQYF. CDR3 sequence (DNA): TGTGCCAGCAGTTCGCAATCGGGACAGGGCTACGAGCAGTACTTC.

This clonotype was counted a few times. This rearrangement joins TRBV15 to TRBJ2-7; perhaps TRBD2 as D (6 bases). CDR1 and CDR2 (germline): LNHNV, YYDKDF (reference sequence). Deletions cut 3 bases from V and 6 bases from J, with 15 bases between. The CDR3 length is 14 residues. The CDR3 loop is CATSREEGRIEQYF. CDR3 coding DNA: TGTGCCACCAGCAGGGAGGAGGGGAGGATCGAGCAGTACTTC.

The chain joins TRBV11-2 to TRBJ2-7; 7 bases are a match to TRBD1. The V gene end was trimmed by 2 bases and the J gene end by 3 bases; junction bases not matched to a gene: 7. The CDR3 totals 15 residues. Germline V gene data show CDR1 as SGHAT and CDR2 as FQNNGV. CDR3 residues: CASSLTGTEDYEQYF. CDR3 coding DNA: TGTGCCAGCAGCTTAACCGGGACAGAGGACTACGAGCAGTACTTC.

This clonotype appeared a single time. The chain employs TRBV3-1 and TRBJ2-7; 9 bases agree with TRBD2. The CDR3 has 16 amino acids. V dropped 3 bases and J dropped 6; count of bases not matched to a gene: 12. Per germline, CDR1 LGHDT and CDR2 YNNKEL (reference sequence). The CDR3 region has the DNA TGTGCCAGCAGCCATGAAAGAATAGCGGGAGAGGGCGAGCAGTACTTC. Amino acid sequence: CASSHERIAGEGEQYF.

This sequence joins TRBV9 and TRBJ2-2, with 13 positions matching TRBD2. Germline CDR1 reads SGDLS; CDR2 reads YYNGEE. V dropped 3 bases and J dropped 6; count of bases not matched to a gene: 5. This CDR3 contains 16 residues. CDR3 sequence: CASSAELAGGSGELFF. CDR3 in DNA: TGTGCCAGCAGCGCCGAACTAGCGGGAGGGTCCGGGGAGCTGTTTTTT.

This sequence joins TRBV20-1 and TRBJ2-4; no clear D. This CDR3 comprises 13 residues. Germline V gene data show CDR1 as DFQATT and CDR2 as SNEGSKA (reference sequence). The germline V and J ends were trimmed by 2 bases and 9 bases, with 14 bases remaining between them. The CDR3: CSARSRIETIQYF. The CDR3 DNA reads TGCAGTGCTAGAAGTAGGATTGAAACCATTCAGTACTTC.

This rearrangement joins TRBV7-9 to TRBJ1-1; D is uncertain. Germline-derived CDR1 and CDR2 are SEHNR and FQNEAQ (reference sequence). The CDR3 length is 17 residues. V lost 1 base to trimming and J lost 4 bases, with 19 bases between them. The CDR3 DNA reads TGTGCCAGCAGCTTAGTACCCCCCGGGTCTGTAGGCACTGAAGCTTTCTTT. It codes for CASSLVPPGSVGTEAFF.

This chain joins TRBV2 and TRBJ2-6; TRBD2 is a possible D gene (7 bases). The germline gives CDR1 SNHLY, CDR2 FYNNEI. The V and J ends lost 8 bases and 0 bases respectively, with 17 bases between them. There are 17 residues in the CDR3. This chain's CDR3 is CASSEGGTNSGANVLTF. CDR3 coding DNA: TGTGCCAGCTCCGAGGGGGGGACCAACTCTGGGGCCAACGTCCTGACTTTC.

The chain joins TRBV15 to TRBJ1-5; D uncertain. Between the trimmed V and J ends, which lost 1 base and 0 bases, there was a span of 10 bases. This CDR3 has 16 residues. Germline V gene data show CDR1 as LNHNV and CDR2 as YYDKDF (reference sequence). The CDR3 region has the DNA TGTGCCACCAGCAGAGGACGGTCAGATAGCAATCAGCCCCAGCATTTT. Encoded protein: CATSRGRSDSNQPQHF. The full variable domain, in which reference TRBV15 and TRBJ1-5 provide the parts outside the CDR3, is DAMVIQNPRYQVTQFGKPVTLSCSQTLNHNVMYWYQQKSSQAPKLLFHYYDKDFNNEADTPDNFQSRRPNTSFCFLDIRSPGLGDTAMYLCATSRGRSDSNQPQHFGDGTRLSIL.

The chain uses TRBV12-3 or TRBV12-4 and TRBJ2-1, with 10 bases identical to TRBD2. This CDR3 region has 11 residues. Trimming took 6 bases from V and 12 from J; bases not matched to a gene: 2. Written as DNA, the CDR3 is TGTGCCAGCAGAGTAGCGGGGGGGCAGTTCTTC. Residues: CASRVAGGQFF.

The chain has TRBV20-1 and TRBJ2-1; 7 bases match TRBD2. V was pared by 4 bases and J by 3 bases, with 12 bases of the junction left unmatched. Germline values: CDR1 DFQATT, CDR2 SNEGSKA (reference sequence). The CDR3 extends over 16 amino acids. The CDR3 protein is CSAKHGVGLSYNEQFF. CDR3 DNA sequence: TGCAGTGCTAAGCACGGTGTGGGACTAAGCTACAATGAGCAGTTCTTC.

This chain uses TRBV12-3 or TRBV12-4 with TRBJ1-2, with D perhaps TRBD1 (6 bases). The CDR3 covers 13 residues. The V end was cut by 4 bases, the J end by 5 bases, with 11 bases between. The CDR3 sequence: CASSSGTPYGYTF. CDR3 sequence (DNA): TGTGCCAGCAGTTCCGGGACACCTTATGGCTACACCTTC.

This CDR3 is CASSIGTDEAFF. In DNA, the CDR3 is TGCGCCAGCAGCATCGGGACTGATGAAGCTTTCTTT. The chain is built from TRBV5-1 and TRBJ1-1; a possible D gene is TRBD1 (5 bases). The length of the CDR3 is 12 residues. The ends were cut back, 4 bases at V and 7 bases at J, with 11 bases in the middle. CDR1 is SGHRS and CDR2 is YFSETQ in the germline V gene.

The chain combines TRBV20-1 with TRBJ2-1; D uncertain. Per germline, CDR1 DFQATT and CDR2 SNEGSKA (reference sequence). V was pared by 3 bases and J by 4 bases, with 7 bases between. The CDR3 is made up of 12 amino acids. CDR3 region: CSASGPYNEQFF. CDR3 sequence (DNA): TGCAGTGCTAGCGGTCCTTACAATGAGCAGTTCTTC.

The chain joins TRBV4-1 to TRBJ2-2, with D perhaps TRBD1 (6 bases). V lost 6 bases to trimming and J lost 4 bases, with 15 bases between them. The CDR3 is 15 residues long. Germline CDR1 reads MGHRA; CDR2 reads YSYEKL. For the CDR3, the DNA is TGCGCCAGCAGACTACAGGGACGGGGCACCGGGGAGCTGTTTTTT. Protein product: CASRLQGRGTGELFF.

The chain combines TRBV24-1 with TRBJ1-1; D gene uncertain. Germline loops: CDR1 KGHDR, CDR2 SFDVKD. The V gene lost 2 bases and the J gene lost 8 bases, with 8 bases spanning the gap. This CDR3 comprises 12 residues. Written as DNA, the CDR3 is TGTGCCACCAGTGATTCCGATCAAGAAGCTTTCTTT. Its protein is CATSDSDQEAFF.

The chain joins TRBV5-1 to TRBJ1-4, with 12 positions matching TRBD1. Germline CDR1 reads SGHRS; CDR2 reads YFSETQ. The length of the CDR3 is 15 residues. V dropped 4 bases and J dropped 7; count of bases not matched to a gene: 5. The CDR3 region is CASSPGTGGFEKLFF. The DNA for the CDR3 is TGCGCCAGCAGCCCGGGGACAGGGGGCTTTGAAAAACTGTTTTTT. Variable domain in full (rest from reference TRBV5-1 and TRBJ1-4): KAGVTQTPRYLIKTRGQQVTLSCSPISGHRSVSWYQQTPGQGLQFLFEYFSETQRNKGNFPGRFSGRQFSNSRSEMNVSTLELGDSALYLCASSPGTGGFEKLFFGSGTQLSVL.

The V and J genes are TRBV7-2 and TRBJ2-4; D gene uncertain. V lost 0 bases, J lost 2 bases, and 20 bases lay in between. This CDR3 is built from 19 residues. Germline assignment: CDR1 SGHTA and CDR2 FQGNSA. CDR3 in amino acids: CASSLARSFGAASKNIQYF. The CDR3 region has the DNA TGTGCCAGCAGCTTAGCCAGGTCTTTCGGTGCGGCGTCCAAAAACATTCAGTACTTC. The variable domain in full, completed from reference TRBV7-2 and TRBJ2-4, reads GAGVSQSPSNKVTEKGKDVELRCDPISGHTALYWYRQSLGQGLEFLIYFQGNSAPDKSGLPSDRFSAERTGGSVSTLTIQRTQQEDSAVYLCASSLARSFGAASKNIQYFGAGTRLSVL.

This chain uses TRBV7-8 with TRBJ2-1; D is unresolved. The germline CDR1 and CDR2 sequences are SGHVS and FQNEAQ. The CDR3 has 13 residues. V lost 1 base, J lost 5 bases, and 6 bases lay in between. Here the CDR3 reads CASSLGSNNEQFF. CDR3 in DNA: TGTGCCAGCAGCTTAGGCTCGAACAATGAGCAGTTCTTC.

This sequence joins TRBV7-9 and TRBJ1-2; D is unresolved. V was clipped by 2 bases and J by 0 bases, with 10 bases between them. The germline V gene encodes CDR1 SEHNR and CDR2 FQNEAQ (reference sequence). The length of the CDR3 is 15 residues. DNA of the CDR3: TGTGCCAGCAGCTTAAAGGAAGTGGCTAACTATGGCTACACCTTC. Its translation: CASSLKEVANYGYTF.

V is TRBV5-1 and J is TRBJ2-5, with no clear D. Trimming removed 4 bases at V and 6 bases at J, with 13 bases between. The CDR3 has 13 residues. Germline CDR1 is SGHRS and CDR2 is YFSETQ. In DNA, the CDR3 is TGCGCCAGCAGCCAGGACGAGGTAAAGACCCAGTACTTC. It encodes CASSQDEVKTQYF. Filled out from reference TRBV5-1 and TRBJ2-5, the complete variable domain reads KAGVTQTPRYLIKTRGQQVTLSCSPISGHRSVSWYQQTPGQGLQFLFEYFSETQRNKGNFPGRFSGRQFSNSRSEMNVSTLELGDSALYLCASSQDEVKTQYFGPGTRLLVL.

This CDR3 is CASITSSSSYEQYF. Here the CDR3 DNA reads TGTGCCAGCATTACGAGCAGTAGCTCCTACGAGCAGTACTTC. The chain combines TRBV2 with TRBJ2-7, with D unclear. This CDR3 has 14 residues. Trimming removed 7 bases from V and 0 bases from J, with 13 bases in between. Germline-derived CDR1 and CDR2 are SNHLY and FYNNEI.

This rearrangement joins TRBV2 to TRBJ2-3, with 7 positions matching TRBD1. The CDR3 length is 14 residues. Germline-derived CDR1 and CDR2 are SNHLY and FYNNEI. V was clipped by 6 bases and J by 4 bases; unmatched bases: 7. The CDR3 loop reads CASSWGTEPDTQYF. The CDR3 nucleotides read TGTGCCAGCAGCTGGGGGACAGAGCCAGATACGCAGTATTTT. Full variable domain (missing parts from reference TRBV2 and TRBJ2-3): EPEVTQTPSHQVTQMGQEVILRCVPISNHLYFYWYRQILGQKVEFLVSFYNNEISEKSEIFDDQFSVERPDGSNFTLKIRSTKLEDSAMYFCASSWGTEPDTQYFGPGTRLTVL.

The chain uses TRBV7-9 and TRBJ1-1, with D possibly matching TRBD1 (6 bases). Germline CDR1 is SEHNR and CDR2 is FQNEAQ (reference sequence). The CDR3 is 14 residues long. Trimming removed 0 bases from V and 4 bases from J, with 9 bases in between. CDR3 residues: CASSLAGGSTEAFF. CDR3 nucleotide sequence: TGTGCCAGCAGCTTAGCAGGGGGTAGCACTGAAGCTTTCTTT.

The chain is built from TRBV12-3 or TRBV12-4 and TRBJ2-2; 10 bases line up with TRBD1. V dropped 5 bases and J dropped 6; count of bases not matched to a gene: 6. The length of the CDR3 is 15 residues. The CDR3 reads CASSKGQGMAGELFF. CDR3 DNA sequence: TGTGCCAGCAGTAAGGGACAGGGGATGGCCGGGGAGCTGTTTTTT.

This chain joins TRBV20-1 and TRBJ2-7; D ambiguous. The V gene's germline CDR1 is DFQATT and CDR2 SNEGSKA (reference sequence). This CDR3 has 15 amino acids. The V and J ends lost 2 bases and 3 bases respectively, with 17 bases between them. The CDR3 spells CSARSDDLQIYEQYF. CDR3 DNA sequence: TGCAGTGCTAGATCCGACGACTTGCAGATCTACGAGCAGTACTTC.